What follows is one TCR beta chain and its context. These data are taken from a study of T cells in tuberculosis. The length of the CDR3 is 14 residues. Germline values: CDR1 SGHTA, CDR2 FQGNSA. Trimming stripped 5 bases from V and 2 bases from J, with 13 bases between. This table comes from immunoSEQ multiplex PCR, and its TCRdb copy is limited to in-frame clones, with some not included. The sample holds roughly 59,000 clones, 81% seen once. Thawed, overnight-rested PBMC were stained with GMM-loaded CD1B tetramer, viability dye and anti-CD3, then sorted. C32 glucose monomycolate from Rhodococcus equi was loaded onto the CD1B tetramers.

The V gene is TRBV7-2, the J gene TRBJ2-7; perhaps TRBD1 as D (6 bases). Sequenced: CD1b-GMM tetramer-negative cells sorted from PBMCs. The sequence was obtained from an adult woman with latent tuberculosis. In nucleotides, the CDR3 is TGTGCCAGCAGCCCCCTTGGGGGCCCCTACGAGCAGTACTTC. Amino acid sequence: CASSPLGGPYEQYF.